A single sample is the source of the 17 T cell receptor beta chains below, sequenced in a study of T cells after yellow fever vaccination. A single record per CDR3 protein comes from TCRdb applying MiXCR to the 5' RACE reads. The sample has about 150,000 distinct CDR3 sequences, 6.6% seen once. This sample comprised CD4+ T cells sorted from PBMCs, obtained 10 days after the yellow fever booster vaccination. These receptors were obtained from a man aged 25-45 years who received the YFV17D yellow fever vaccine.

This clonotype was seen at least ten times. The chain carries TRBV5-1 and TRBJ2-7; 10 nucleotides match TRBD1. Germline V lookup: CDR1 SGHRS, CDR2 YFSETQ. The CDR3 length is 15 residues. The junction had 6 bases not matched to a gene; V was cut back by 4 bases and J by 2 bases. The CDR3 DNA reads TGCGCCAGCAGCACTTCGGGACAGGGGACCTACGAGCAGTACTTC. It encodes CASSTSGQGTYEQYF.

This clonotype has a count of ten or more. The V gene is TRBV7-2, the J gene TRBJ2-7, with D possibly being TRBD2 (7 bases). CDR1 and CDR2 (germline): SGHTA, FQGNSA. Trimming cost V 4 bases and J 3 bases, with 25 bases left between them. This CDR3 region has 18 residues. The CDR3 is CASSYKLRGGRANYEQYF. In nucleotides, the CDR3 is TGTGCCAGCAGCTACAAACTGAGGGGGGGTAGGGCTAACTACGAGCAGTACTTC.

Many counts were recorded for this clonotype. This chain connects TRBV20-1 to TRBJ1-4; TRBD1 matches at 7 bases. CDR1 and CDR2 from the germline V gene are DFQATT and SNEGSKA (reference sequence). The junction had 7 bases not matched to a gene; V was cut back by 0 bases and J by 3 bases. The CDR3 has 16 amino acids. The CDR3 DNA reads as TGCAGTGCTAGAGACCCGAGACAGGGCTCTAATGAAAAACTGTTTTTT. Protein: CSARDPRQGSNEKLFF.

This clonotype has ten or more counts. V gene TRBV20-1 combines with J gene TRBJ2-1; D unclear. V lost 6 bases, J lost 6 bases, and 18 bases lay in between. Germline CDR1 reads DFQATT; CDR2 reads SNEGSKA (reference sequence). CDR3 length: 14 amino acids. The CDR3 nucleotides are TGCAGTGCCCATAGCCCTTTAGGTTCCAATGAGCAGTTCTTC. It is translated as CSAHSPLGSNEQFF.

The table lists this clonotype with a few counts. V gene TRBV20-1 combines with J gene TRBJ2-1; D possibly corresponds to TRBD2 (5 bases). V lost 3 bases and J 8 bases, leaving 17 bases between the germline ends. This CDR3 has 14 amino acids. CDR1 is DFQATT, CDR2 SNEGSKA, per germline (reference sequence). The CDR3 loop reads CSARWAGLGYEQFF. The CDR3 bases are TGCAGTGCTAGGTGGGCGGGCCTTGGCTATGAGCAGTTCTTC.

In its sample, this clonotype was seen many times. The chain links TRBV20-1 to TRBJ2-7; weak D call: TRBD1 (5 bases). The CDR3 has 14 amino acids. Germline-derived CDR1 and CDR2 are DFQATT and SNEGSKA (reference sequence). V shed 1 base and J shed 2 bases, with 12 bases lying between them. The CDR3 here is CSARVSRVPYEQYF. The CDR3 DNA reads as TGCAGTGCTAGAGTGTCCAGGGTTCCCTACGAGCAGTACTTC.

This clonotype was recorded at least ten times. The chain uses TRBV20-1 and TRBJ2-2; 9 bases are a match to TRBD1. J lost 4 bases, V lost 1 base, and 4 bases had no gene match. Germline-derived CDR1 and CDR2 are DFQATT and SNEGSKA (reference sequence). This CDR3 region has 15 residues. The CDR3 reads CSARGAGQGTGELFF. CDR3 sequence (DNA): TGCAGTGCTAGAGGCGCGGGACAGGGCACCGGGGAGCTGTTTTTT.

This clonotype was counted ten times or more. The chain links TRBV6-2 or TRBV6-3 to TRBJ1-1; D is uncertain. The length of the CDR3 is 15 residues. Germline V lookup: CDR1 MNHEY, CDR2 SVGEGT. V was trimmed by 2 bases and J by 1 base, leaving 11 bases between them. The CDR3 is CASSYVGTRNTEAFF. In DNA, the CDR3 is TGTGCCAGCAGTTACGTTGGCACCAGGAACACTGAAGCTTTCTTT.

This clonotype showed up many times. V usage is TRBV29-1 and J usage is TRBJ2-5; TRBD2 matches 10 bases. V trimming: 4 bases; J trimming: 5 bases; junction bases outside the gene matches: 10. The CDR3 covers 15 residues. CDR1 and CDR2 from the germline V gene are SQVTM and ANQGSEA. In DNA form, the CDR3 reads TGCAGCGTTGCTGAGTCCCTAGCGGGAGTCGAGACCCAGTACTTC. This encodes CSVAESLAGVETQYF.

This clonotype was seen ten or more times. V gene TRBV6-5 combines with J gene TRBJ2-4; the D gene could be TRBD1 or TRBD2 (5 bases each). Germline V gene lookup returns CDR1 MNHEY and CDR2 SVGAGI. V was cut by 3 bases and J by 3 bases, with 24 bases left in between. The CDR3 runs to 19 residues. Here the CDR3 reads CASSYTFGTPEVGKNIQYF. The CDR3 nucleotides are TGTGCCAGCAGTTATACGTTCGGGACCCCCGAAGTCGGCAAAAACATTCAGTACTTC.

This clonotype has ten or more counts. V is TRBV20-1 and J is TRBJ2-1, with D unclear. Germline V gives CDR1 DFQATT, CDR2 SNEGSKA (reference sequence). The CDR3 covers 14 residues. The V gene lost 1 base and the J gene lost 2 bases, with 9 bases spanning the gap. CDR3 DNA: TGCAGTGCTAGAGTTAGGCTTCCCTACAATGAGCAGTTCTTC. This translates into CSARVRLPYNEQFF.

This clonotype was observed a few times. The CDR3 nucleotides read TGTGCCAGCAGCCAGCGGGGGGGCAGGGCGTGGGAGACCCAGTACTTC. Amino acid sequence: CASSQRGGRAWETQYF. V usage is TRBV7-2 and J usage is TRBJ2-5; TRBD2 agrees at 10 bases. J lost 5 bases, V lost 5 bases, and 11 bases had no gene match. The CDR3 runs to 16 residues. The germline CDR1 and CDR2 sequences are SGHTA and FQGNSA.

This clonotype has ten or more counts. The chain couples TRBV7-9 to TRBJ2-5; D is uncertain. The CDR3 spans 12 residues. The ends were cut back, 4 bases at V and 5 bases at J, with 8 bases in the middle. Germline V gene data show CDR1 as SEHNR and CDR2 as FQNEAQ (reference sequence). The CDR3 protein is CASSSIRETQYF. The CDR3 coding sequence is TGTGCCAGCAGCTCAATTCGGGAGACCCAGTACTTC.

This clonotype was seen repeatedly, ten times or more. The chain joins TRBV5-1 to TRBJ2-7, with 10 bases that match TRBD1. Per germline, CDR1 SGHRS and CDR2 YFSETQ. The junction had 3 bases not matched to a gene; V was cut back by 4 bases and J by 2 bases. This CDR3 has 14 residues. CDR3 bases: TGCGCCAGCAGCACCGGGACAGGGGCCTACGAGCAGTACTTC. It yields the protein CASSTGTGAYEQYF.

The table lists this clonotype with many counts. J is TRBJ2-7 and V is TRBV5-1, with a weak D call TRBD2 (5 bases). The CDR3 has 12 amino acids. Germline loops: CDR1 SGHRS, CDR2 YFSETQ. Trimming removed 3 bases at V and 4 bases at J, with 8 bases between. CDR3 sequence reads: CASSSGLYEQYF. The CDR3 nucleotides are TGCGCCAGCAGCTCCGGACTTTACGAGCAGTACTTC. The whole variable domain, remainder taken from reference TRBV5-1 and TRBJ2-7, is KAGVTQTPRYLIKTRGQQVTLSCSPISGHRSVSWYQQTPGQGLQFLFEYFSETQRNKGNFPGRFSGRQFSNSRSEMNVSTLELGDSALYLCASSSGLYEQYFGPGTRLTVT.

This clonotype was seen at least ten times. V usage is TRBV4-3 and J usage is TRBJ1-4; 10 nucleotides agree with TRBD1. Germline V gene sequence: CDR1 LGHNA, CDR2 YSLEER. V shed 5 bases and J 5 bases; nucleotides not matched to a gene: 5. CDR3 length equals 15 residues. CDR3 DNA: TGCGCCAGCAGCAGCCCGGGACAGGGGAATGAAAAACTGTTTTTT. Amino acid sequence: CASSSPGQGNEKLFF.

This clonotype was picked up a small number of times. This chain connects TRBV6-1 to TRBJ2-1; D is perhaps TRBD1 (6 bases). CDR1 MNHNS and CDR2 SASEGT come from the germline V gene. This CDR3 spans 13 amino acids. V lost 6 bases, J lost 8 bases, and 14 bases lay in between. The CDR3 coding sequence is TGTGCCAGCAGGGGAGTGGGGGCCTATGAGCAGTTCTTC. It codes for CASRGVGAYEQFF.